Listed here are 3 T cell receptor beta chains from one sample, sequenced in a study of OX40 agonist ivuxolimab in advanced cancers. Clones were read by immunoSEQ multiplex PCR, and TCRdb kept only the in-frame ones, dropping some. Of some 81,000 clones in the sample, about nine tenths were seen once. The starting material was CD4+ or CD8+ T cells sorted from blood, obtained in a trial of the OX40 agonist ivuxolimab. The receptors come from an adult with an advanced solid tumor such as melanoma, head and neck, liver or kidney cancer.

This chain links TRBV2 with TRBJ1-3, with 9 nucleotides matching TRBD1. The length of the CDR3 is 17 residues. V shed 2 bases, J shed 0 bases, and the junction held 5 bases outside the gene matches. Germline loops: CDR1 SNHLY, CDR2 FYNNEI. The CDR3, as DNA: TGTGCCAGCAGTGAATTGGGACAGGGACTCTCTGGAAACACCATATATTTT. Translation gives CASSELGQGLSGNTIYF.

This chain links TRBV14 with TRBJ2-5; 8 bases agree with TRBD2. Losses at the gene ends were 4 bases for V and 5 bases for J; bases not matched to a gene: 12. The CDR3 is made up of 16 amino acids. Germline V gene data show CDR1 as SGHDN and CDR2 as FVKESK. The DNA for the CDR3 is TGTGCCAGCAGCCCGAGACTAAGCGGGAGAATGGAGACCCAGTACTTC. Its protein product is CASSPRLSGRMETQYF. Together with reference TRBV14 and TRBJ2-5, the CDR3 gives the full variable domain: EAGVTQFPSHSVIEKGQTVTLRCDPISGHDNLYWYRRVMGKEIKFLLHFVKESKQDESGMPNNRFLAERTGGTYSTLKVQPAELEDSGVYFCASSPRLSGRMETQYFGPGTRLLVL.

This clone was detected a few times. In DNA form, the CDR3 reads TGTGCCACAACGATCGGAGGCCGGAACTATGGCTACACCTTC. It codes for CATTIGGRNYGYTF. This sequence joins TRBV10-3 and TRBJ1-2; no firm D call. The CDR3 consists of 14 residues. The V gene's germline CDR1 is ENHRY and CDR2 SYGVKD. Trimming left V 10 bases short and J 2 bases short, with 17 bases between.